The present T cell receptor (beta chain) was sequenced within a study of blood T cell repertoires in COVID-19. Some clones are missing from TCRdb's copy, which holds only in-frame ones; the method was immunoSEQ multiplex PCR. The top ten clones hold under 4.5% of a sample with over 100,000 clones, around 89% of them seen once. The germline gives CDR1 MGHDK, CDR2 SYGVNS. The CDR3 covers 11 residues. The V and J ends lost 5 bases and 8 bases respectively, with 9 bases between them. The TCR originated in a man aged 55 to 70 with COVID-19, enrolled during active disease. Sequenced input: peripheral blood. The V gene is TRBV25-1, the J gene TRBJ1-2, with a possible D match to TRBD1 (5 bases). The CDR3 DNA reads as TGTGCCAGCAGTCGGGGGGACGGCTACACCTTC. This codes for CASSRGDGYTF.